This T cell receptor beta chain was sequenced for a study of T cell changes during pregnancy in multiple sclerosis. This clone was found a few times. V was cut by 5 bases and J by 7 bases, with 12 bases left in between. The CDR3 has 13 amino acids. Germline CDR1 is SEHNR and CDR2 is FQNEAQ (reference sequence). Repertoires were generated with immunoSEQ multiplex PCR, while TCRdb's copy carries only in-frame clones and drops some. The data show approximately 99,000 clones, 90% seen once. The chain uses TRBV7-9 and TRBJ1-5, with D perhaps TRBD1 (5 bases). The TCR was taken from a female donor in good health, enrolled as a control in a pregnancy study. This sample comprised peripheral blood, obtained in the second trimester of pregnancy. CDR3 bases: TGTGCCAGCAGCGTAAGGGGAGGCCAGCCCCAGCATTTT. It is translated as CASSVRGGQPQHF.